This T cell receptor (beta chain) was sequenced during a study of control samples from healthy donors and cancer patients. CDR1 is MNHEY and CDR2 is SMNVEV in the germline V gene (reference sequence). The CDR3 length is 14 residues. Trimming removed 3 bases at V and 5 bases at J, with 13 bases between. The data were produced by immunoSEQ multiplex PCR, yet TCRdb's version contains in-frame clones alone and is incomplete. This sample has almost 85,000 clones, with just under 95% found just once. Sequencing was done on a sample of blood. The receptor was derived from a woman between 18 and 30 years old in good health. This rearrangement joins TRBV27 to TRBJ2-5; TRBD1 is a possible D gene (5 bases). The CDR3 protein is CASSLARGAETQYF. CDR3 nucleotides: TGTGCCAGCAGTTTGGCTAGGGGTGCGGAGACCCAGTACTTC.